This T cell receptor beta chain was sequenced for a study of early stage breast cancer tumors. In the case of this clone: The antigen remains unidentified.

V lost 5 bases, J lost 5 bases, and 8 bases stayed unmatched. The CDR3 has 15 amino acids. Germline CDR1 and CDR2: MNHEY and SMNVEV (reference sequence). The study, taken as a whole, reports: Tumors had around 2.5-fold higher T cell density than normal breast. Blood repertoires resembled normal breast more than tumor. Enriched TCRB sequences shared across patients were mostly commonly generated sequences.

Blood replicates held 0.5 ug DNA, tumor or normal breast approximately 1.5 ug, two each. Profiled with immunoSEQ multiplex PCR; TCRdb holds only in-frame clones, not every one. This table holds under 14,000 clones, 75% to 85% found once. Material for sequencing was breast tumor tissue. The origin of this receptor is a person aged 65 to 85 with breast cancer. The rearrangement joins TRBV27 to TRBJ2-5; 10 bases agree with TRBD2. The CDR3 DNA follows: TGTGCCAGCAGTCCGAGTAGCGGGAGGTGGGAGACCCAGTACTTC. It yields the protein CASSPSSGRWETQYF.